This TCR beta chain was obtained from a study of T cell responses to AZD1222 COVID-19 vaccine. General study findings and limits: Repertoire sampling was restricted to post-peak T cell response timepoints. Spike-specific TCR breadth and depth grew following two AZD1222 doses. The study found vaccine-associated CD4 TCRs spanning spike, dominant at 160-218 and 743-854.

A remark on this clone: Its antigen remains unidentified.

Only in-frame clones appear in the TCRdb table, and some are missing; sequencing was by immunoSEQ multiplex PCR. The sample consists of about 140,000 clones, more than 80% of them appearing once. The CDR3 totals 12 residues. With 1 base removed from V and 10 bases from J, the gap between germline ends came to 8 bases. Per germline, CDR1 LGHDT and CDR2 YNNKEL (reference sequence). The sequences come from peripheral blood, collected on day 0 of MenACWY control vaccination. The chain couples TRBV3-1 (or the pseudogene TRBV3-2) to TRBJ2-1; D is possibly TRBD2 (6 bases). The clonotype comes from an adult in good health. The CDR3 DNA reads as TGTGCCAGCAGCCAAGGGAGGGTGGAGCAGTTCTTC. Translating gives CASSQGRVEQFF.